The T cell receptor beta chain described here comes from a study of shared T cell receptors in the human thymus. With V trimmed by 6 bases and J by 4 bases, 6 bases remained unmatched. The CDR3 extends over 14 amino acids. Germline CDR1 and CDR2: MNHNS and SASEGT. Sequenced by immunoSEQ multiplex PCR; TCRdb stores in-frame clones only, minus some. The sample yields 500,000 to 550,000 clones, approximately 80% seen once. In addition, the sample was reused for a study of human thymus T cells. That work states: Donors were healthy Finnish babies undergoing corrective operations for congenital heart defects. Corrective cardiac surgery supplied the resected thymus tissue. Gene usage for V and J segments appeared biased in thymic and blood repertoires. What related research reported was that thymic repertoires overlapped highly among unrelated individuals.

This clonotype was obtained from a boy younger than two with a congenital heart defect. This rearrangement joins TRBV6-1 to TRBJ1-1; 9 bases align to TRBD1. Sequences were obtained from thymocytes. The CDR3, as DNA: TGTGCCAGCAGGGGGACAGGGCCGGGCACTGAAGCTTTCTTT. Translating it yields CASRGTGPGTEAFF.